This TCR beta chain came from a study of shared clonotypes between healthy human individuals. Notes on the study in general: With few donors, the genetic and exposure-history diversity represented was limited. Among donors, the sharing of clonotypes was expected to be influenced by sequencing depth. Though the depth was large, rarefaction showed that sorted-subset sequencing was incomplete.

Donors were healthy HIV-negative adults without recent acute infections or vaccinations. The method was immunoSEQ multiplex PCR; TCRdb's version includes in-frame clones alone and lacks a portion of them. The sample carries a few million clones, roughly 93% recorded once. Germline assignment: CDR1 KGHSH and CDR2 LQKENI. V lost 2 bases, J lost 4 bases, and 12 bases lay in between. The length of the CDR3 is 16 residues. In regard to this clone: Its cognate antigen is unknown.

Sequencing was performed on naive CD4+ T cells from PBMCs. Described subset: CD45RA+ positively selected. The source of this sequence is a man younger than 30 in good health. Some clones in this sample may be carry-over from other donors' samples. The chain combines TRBV18 with TRBJ2-6, with a tentative D call TRBD1 (6 bases). The CDR3 sequence: CASSPIGGPGANVLTF. The CDR3 DNA sequence: TGTGCCAGCTCACCAATAGGGGGTCCCGGGGCCAACGTCCTGACTTTC.